Below are 17 T cell receptor beta chains sequenced from a single sample in a study of T cell repertoires in cytomegalovirus infection. TCRdb called the reads again in MiXCR, with one record for every CDR3 protein. The sample consists of some 230,000 distinct CDR3 sequences, about 20% of them appearing once. The sequencing sample was made of CD8+ T cells from PBMCs. The receptor set was obtained from a human donor in good health (CMV status not recorded). Some clones in this sample may be carry-over from other donors' samples.

In this sample, this clonotype turned up a few times. This chain uses TRBV29-1 with TRBJ1-2, with 10 bases lining up with TRBD1. Germline CDR1 SQVTM, CDR2 ANQGSEA. Trimming cost V 5 bases and J 4 bases; bases outside gene matches: 16. CDR3 size: 17 residues. CDR3 DNA: TGCAGCGTTCCTAACCCGGGACAGGGGACCAAGTTCTATGGCTACACCTTC. This encodes CSVPNPGQGTKFYGYTF.

Regarding this clonotype: One junction end disagrees with the germline gene, perhaps due to a read error. The V gene is TRBV15, the J gene TRBJ2-5; D remains unclear. Germline values: CDR1 LNHNV, CDR2 YYDKDF (reference sequence). This CDR3 spans 13 amino acids. The CDR3 protein is CVTSRESPETQYF. The CDR3 DNA follows: TGTGTCACCAGCAGAGAAAGTCCAGAGACCCAGTACTTC.

The chain carries TRBV28 and TRBJ1-5; the D gene is possibly TRBD1 (5 bases). The length of the CDR3 is 15 residues. Germline V gene sequence: CDR1 MDHEN, CDR2 SYDVKM. V lost 8 bases to trimming and J lost 4 bases, with 18 bases between them. CDR3 in DNA: TGTGCCAGCGGTGTGATGGGGGTGGGGAATCAGCCCCAGCATTTT. Translation gives CASGVMGVGNQPQHF.

This clonotype was observed many times. CDR3 loop: CASSWGTSGGRETQYF. For the CDR3, the DNA is TGTGCCAGCAGCTGGGGGACTAGCGGGGGACGGGAGACCCAGTACTTC. This rearrangement joins TRBV7-6 to TRBJ2-5; the match to TRBD2 covers 14 bases. The CDR3 sequence is 16 residues long. Per the germline V gene, CDR1 is SGHVS and CDR2 is FNYEAQ. The junction had 6 bases not matched to a gene; V was cut back by 4 bases and J by 5 bases.

At least ten counts were recorded for this clonotype. This chain connects TRBV10-3 to TRBJ2-6, with D possibly TRBD1 on 5 matching bases. The germline V gene has CDR1 ENHRY and CDR2 SYGVKD. Trimming removed 9 bases from V and 0 bases from J, with 12 bases in between. The CDR3 is made up of 15 amino acids. This CDR3 reads CAIESQGSGANVLTF. CDR3 bases: TGTGCCATAGAGTCTCAGGGCTCTGGGGCCAACGTCCTGACTTTC.

In its sample, this clonotype was seen many times. V is TRBV7-8 and J is TRBJ2-5; D could derive from TRBD1 or TRBD2 (9 bases each). Germline V gene sequence: CDR1 SGHVS, CDR2 FQNEAQ. Between the trimmed V and J ends, which lost 5 bases and 13 bases, there was a span of 26 bases. CDR3 length: 15 amino acids. The CDR3 sequence is CASSPRTGAGGALYF. The CDR3 DNA reads TGTGCCAGCAGCCCAAGGACAGGGGCGGGGGGGGCCCTGTACTTC.

This clonotype was picked up a small number of times. The genes are TRBV20-1 and TRBJ1-5, with TRBD1 matching over 7 bases. This CDR3 has 15 amino acids. The J segment lost 4 bases and the V segment lost 1 base, leaving 7 bases of the junction unmatched. Germline CDR1 is DFQATT and CDR2 is SNEGSKA (reference sequence). The CDR3 DNA is TGCAGTGCTAGAGGATACCGGGACAGAAATCAGCCCCAGCATTTT. Encoded protein: CSARGYRDRNQPQHF.

The rearrangement uses TRBV6-6 and TRBJ1-2, with D perhaps matching TRBD1 (6 bases). The germline V and J ends were trimmed by 6 bases and 0 bases, with 14 bases remaining between them. Germline V lookup: CDR1 MNHNY, CDR2 SVGAGI (reference sequence). There are 15 residues in the CDR3. The CDR3 bases are TGTGCCAGCAGCTCCGACAGGCAGGCTAACTATGGCTACACCTTC. It specifies CASSSDRQANYGYTF.

There are a few counts of this clonotype. The chain links TRBV7-6 to TRBJ2-1; D gene uncertain. Germline values: CDR1 SGHVS, CDR2 FNYEAQ. The CDR3 runs 14 residues. Deletions cut 5 bases from V and 3 bases from J, with 11 bases between. The CDR3 DNA reads as TGTGCCAGCAGCCGGTGGGCCCTCTACAATGAGCAGTTCTTC. It encodes CASSRWALYNEQFF.

By frequency in the sample, this clonotype is medium-sized. The chain recombines TRBV29-1 with TRBJ2-7; D remains unclear. Germline V gives CDR1 SQVTM, CDR2 ANQGSEA. Trimming removed 4 bases at V and 4 bases at J, with 14 bases between. The CDR3 spans 13 residues. The CDR3 reads CSVVRPLGYEQYF. In nucleotides, the CDR3 is TGCAGCGTTGTCCGACCCCTAGGATACGAGCAGTACTTC.

V gene TRBV28 combines with J gene TRBJ1-5; D uncertain. CDR3 length: 15 residues. Trimming pared 5 bases from V and 0 bases from J, leaving 11 bases between. Germline CDR1 and CDR2: MDHEN and SYDVKM. As DNA, the CDR3 is TGTGCCAGCAGTAGCAGGTGGTATAGCAATCAGCCCCAGCATTTT. It translates to CASSSRWYSNQPQHF. The full variable domain, its missing parts supplied by reference TRBV28 and TRBJ1-5, is DVKVTQSSRYLVKRTGEKVFLECVQDMDHENMFWYRQDPGLGLRLIYFSYDVKMKEKGDIPEGYSVSREKKERFSLILESASTNQTSMYLCASSSRWYSNQPQHFGDGTRLSIL.

This clonotype was recorded many times. This chain links TRBV7-8 with TRBJ1-1; perhaps TRBD1 as D (5 bases). V was trimmed by 3 bases and J by 2 bases, leaving 25 bases between them. Germline CDR1 SGHVS, CDR2 FQNEAQ. This CDR3 comprises 19 residues. CDR3 in amino acids: CASSFPREPQAGENTEAFF. The CDR3 DNA reads as TGTGCCAGCAGCTTCCCGAGGGAACCACAGGCTGGAGAAAACACTGAAGCTTTCTTT.

This clonotype appeared many times. The rearrangement joins TRBV7-6 to TRBJ2-3, with 8 nucleotides matching TRBD2. V dropped 1 base and J dropped 2; count of bases not matched to a gene: 8. CDR1 is SGHVS and CDR2 is FNYEAQ in the germline V gene. This CDR3 has 17 amino acids. CDR3 protein: CASSLDLRGGDTDTQYF. The CDR3 DNA follows: TGTGCCAGCAGCTTAGACTTACGGGGGGGCGACACAGATACGCAGTATTTT.

The sample holds a few counts of this clonotype. The V and J genes are TRBV2 and TRBJ2-1, with unresolved D. Germline V gives CDR1 SNHLY, CDR2 FYNNEI. CDR3 size: 15 residues. Trimming pared 3 bases from V and 0 bases from J, leaving 9 bases between. For the CDR3, the DNA is TGTGCCAGCAGTGAGGGTATTAGCTCCTACAATGAGCAGTTCTTC. Translating it yields CASSEGISSYNEQFF.

This sequence joins TRBV2 and TRBJ1-2; the D is unclear. V lost 2 bases, J lost 7 bases, and 17 bases lay in between. Per the germline V gene, CDR1 is SNHLY and CDR2 is FYNNEI. The CDR3 is 15 residues long. The DNA for the CDR3 is TGTGCCAGCAGTGAAAAGCCTCCGGAGATCGGTGGCTACACCTTC. The encoded protein is CASSEKPPEIGGYTF.

Ten or more counts support this clonotype. The CDR3 DNA follows: TGTGCCAGCAGCTTTACCCTGACTTTCCGGGACAGCCGCTCTGAAGCTTTCTTT. This sequence encodes CASSFTLTFRDSRSEAFF. The chain links TRBV7-2 to TRBJ1-1, with 7 bases identical to TRBD1. This CDR3 is 18 amino acids long. CDR1 SGHTA and CDR2 FQGNSA come from the germline V gene. The J segment lost 6 bases and the V segment lost 3 bases, leaving 19 bases of the junction unmatched.

CDR3 DNA: TGTGCCAGCCTCTCGGTCCCAGGGGGCACTGAAGCTTTCTTT. Its translation: CASLSVPGGTEAFF. The chain joins TRBV28 to TRBJ1-1; 7 bases are shared with TRBD1. Germline CDR1 reads MDHEN; CDR2 reads SYDVKM. Losses at the gene ends were 8 bases for V and 4 bases for J; bases not matched to a gene: 10. This CDR3 is 14 amino acids long.